This T cell receptor beta chain was retrieved from a study of blood T cell repertoires in COVID-19. Study summary: The United States, Italy and Spain provided the acute and convalescent COVID-19 samples.

Germline values: CDR1 KGHSH, CDR2 LQKENI. The CDR3 has 17 amino acids. The ends were cut back, 0 bases at V and 0 bases at J, with 15 bases in the middle. In the study's own analysis: Reference gene primer amplification yielded estimated nucleated cell counts. Assay: immunoSEQ multiplex PCR; the TCRdb copy retains only in-frame clones and omits some. The D gene and trimming were derived from the DNA, and the V and J assignments and clone size from that table. The sample lists over 50,000 clones, 80% to 90% occurring once. This chain uses TRBV18 with TRBJ2-7, with D unclear. The sequence derives from a man in his 60s with acute or convalescent COVID-19. What was sequenced was peripheral blood. CDR3 loop: CASSPPPLSVTSYEQYF. DNA of the CDR3: TGTGCCAGCTCACCACCTCCACTGTCTGTTACCTCCTACGAGCAGTACTTC. Full variable domain (outside the CDR3, taken from reference TRBV18 and TRBJ2-7): NAGVMQNPRHLVRRRGQEARLRCSPMKGHSHVYWYRQLPEEGLKFMVYLQKENIIDESGMPKERFSAEFPKEGPSILRIQQVVRGDSAAYFCASSPPPLSVTSYEQYFGPGTRLTVT.